These 31 T cell receptor beta chains share one sample of origin, sequenced in a study of naive and memory T cell subsets. Their recognized antigens are unknown. General study points: Possibly reflecting memory cells re-expressing CD45RA, a few larger clonotypes occurred in naive repertoires, especially CD8.

An equimolar mix of two oligonucleotides served as the beta constant-region primer for TRBC1 and TRBC2. Nested alpha and beta constant-region primers with the SP2 primer drove four PCR rounds on ligated cDNA. TCRdb reprocessed the UMI-ligation and nested PCR reads with MiXCR, giving one entry per CDR3 protein. Among under 150,000 distinct CDR3 sequences, 15% to 25% were seen once, and the ten largest hold 0.6% to 0.7%. The sequenced material came from naive CD8+ T cells from blood. The receptors stem from a human donor in good health.

This clonotype came up a few times. V gene TRBV24-1 combines with J gene TRBJ1-1, with 8 positions matching TRBD1. The CDR3 totals 13 residues. Germline lookup yields CDR1 KGHDR and CDR2 SFDVKD. The trim removed 4 bases at V and 11 bases at J, leaving 8 bases unmatched. CDR3 DNA sequence: TGTGCCACCAGTGAGAGGACAGGGTACAAGGCTTTCTTT. Its translation is CATSERTGYKAFF.

The sample holds a few counts of this clonotype. V gene TRBV7-9 combines with J gene TRBJ2-1; D perhaps matches TRBD1 (5 bases). Germline V gene data show CDR1 as SEHNR and CDR2 as FQNEAQ (reference sequence). Trimming removed 4 bases from V and 6 bases from J, with 16 bases in between. The CDR3 runs to 15 residues. This CDR3 is CASSWAQGRGNEQFF. The DNA for the CDR3 is TGTGCCAGCAGCTGGGCCCAGGGAAGGGGCAATGAGCAGTTCTTC.

The genes are TRBV29-1 and TRBJ2-5; TRBD2 is a possible D gene (7 bases). V lost 6 bases and J 4 bases, leaving 15 bases between the germline ends. The germline V gene encodes CDR1 SQVTM and CDR2 ANQGSEA. CDR3 length: 13 amino acids. The CDR3 sequence: CSVPRGAGETQYF. CDR3 DNA sequence: TGCAGCGTGCCCCGGGGGGCGGGAGAGACCCAGTACTTC.

This clonotype was picked up a small number of times. The rearrangement uses TRBV6-1 and TRBJ2-5, with 9 positions matching TRBD1. Germline-derived CDR1 and CDR2 are MNHNS and SASEGT. The CDR3 spans 15 residues. The ends lost 3 bases at V and 2 bases at J; junction bases unmatched: 4. The CDR3: CASSEETGGQETQYF. The DNA for the CDR3 is TGTGCCAGCAGTGAGGAGACAGGGGGTCAAGAGACCCAGTACTTC.

V and J are TRBV12-3 or TRBV12-4 and TRBJ2-1; the D gene is possibly TRBD1 (5 bases). The length of the CDR3 is 16 residues. With 6 bases removed from V and 5 bases from J, the gap between germline ends came to 20 bases. In nucleotides, the CDR3 is TGTGCCAGCAGCCGAGAGGATTCTGGGGCCCACAATGAGCAGTTCTTC. Its protein product is CASSREDSGAHNEQFF.

This rearrangement joins TRBV5-1 to TRBJ2-3, with D tentatively TRBD1 (5 bases). Germline V gene lookup returns CDR1 SGHRS and CDR2 YFSETQ. The V and J ends lost 0 bases and 6 bases respectively, with 29 bases between them. This CDR3 has 20 residues. The CDR3 here is CASSLDSLNPRGLDTDTQYF. The DNA for the CDR3 is TGCGCCAGCAGCTTGGATTCGCTTAATCCAAGGGGCCTAGACACGGATACGCAGTATTTT.

The V and J genes are TRBV30 and TRBJ1-2, with D possibly being TRBD1 (5 bases). CDR3 length: 11 residues. Looked up from germline, CDR1 is GTSNPN and CDR2 is SVGIG (reference sequence). The V end was cut by 7 bases, the J end by 2 bases, with 8 bases between. CDR3 protein: CASAGNYGYTF. CDR3 nucleotides: TGTGCCTCGGCAGGGAACTATGGCTACACCTTC.

V is TRBV11-2 and J is TRBJ1-1, with 9 bases that match TRBD1. V was pared by 2 bases and J by 0 bases, with 4 bases of the junction left unmatched. The CDR3 is made up of 16 amino acids. CDR1 is SGHAT, CDR2 FQNNGV, per germline. The CDR3 region has the DNA TGTGCCAGCAGCTTATGGGACAGGGACATGAACACTGAAGCTTTCTTT. Its translation: CASSLWDRDMNTEAFF.

The chain has TRBV20-1 and TRBJ2-1; D possibly matches TRBD1 or TRBD2 (5 bases each). The germline V gene encodes CDR1 DFQATT and CDR2 SNEGSKA (reference sequence). Trimming removed 1 base at V and 1 base at J, with 26 bases between. This CDR3 spans 20 amino acids. The CDR3 nucleotides read TGCAGTGCTAGAGTCCCCCGCGTCGGGACGCCGATGGAATCCTACAATGAGCAGTTCTTC. This sequence encodes CSARVPRVGTPMESYNEQFF.

This clonotype was picked up a small number of times. The chain combines TRBV6-6 with TRBJ2-7, with D possibly matching TRBD1 (6 bases). V was shortened by 6 bases and J by 6 bases, with 12 bases between the two germline ends. CDR1 is MNHNY and CDR2 is SVGAGI in the germline V gene (reference sequence). The CDR3 loop spans 12 amino acids. The CDR3 nucleotides are TGTGCCAGCAGCTGGCAGGGGAGCGAGCAGTACTTC. Translating it yields CASSWQGSEQYF.

This clonotype was detected only a few times. V usage is TRBV29-1 and J usage is TRBJ2-4; possibly TRBD1 or TRBD2 for D (5 bases each). V was clipped by 0 bases and J by 6 bases, with 21 bases between them. The CDR3 is made up of 17 amino acids. Germline CDR1 SQVTM, CDR2 ANQGSEA. CDR3 DNA sequence: TGCAGCGTTGAAGATCCCTTTTTCCAGGGTGGGGGAAACATTCAGTACTTC. It is translated as CSVEDPFFQGGGNIQYF.

The gene calls are TRBV12-3 or TRBV12-4 and TRBJ2-5; D is possibly TRBD2 (5 bases). The CDR3 contains 15 residues. V was clipped by 5 bases and J by 1 base, with 14 bases between them. CDR3 coding DNA: TGTGCCAGCAGTCACGAGCGGAACCTCCAAGAGACCCAGTACTTC. The encoded protein is CASSHERNLQETQYF.

A word on this clonotype: As the CDR3 is not closed by the conserved phenylalanine or tryptophan, this likely results from a read error. The V and J genes are TRBV11-2 and TRBJ2-5, with 8 bases identical to TRBD2. After removal of 3 bases from V and 4 bases from J, the junction contained 13 bases not matched to a gene. Germline values: CDR1 SGHAT, CDR2 FQNNGV. There are 17 residues in the CDR3. The CDR3: CASSLTSALRSLETQYY. CDR3 bases: TGTGCCAGCAGCTTGACTAGCGCTCTAAGATCCCTAGAGACCCAGTACTAC.

This clonotype has just a few counts. This chain joins TRBV27 and TRBJ2-1; D is unresolved. V lost 5 bases and J lost 2, with 10 bases in between. CDR1 and CDR2 (germline): MNHEY, SMNVEV (reference sequence). There are 14 residues in the CDR3. Here the CDR3 reads CASSPHSTYNEQFF. The CDR3 DNA is TGTGCCAGCAGTCCTCATTCTACCTACAATGAGCAGTTCTTC.

This clonotype showed up just a few times. The chain has TRBV4-1 and TRBJ2-5; D is unresolved. This CDR3 spans 14 amino acids. The V end was cut by 2 bases, the J end by 0 bases, with 7 bases between. Germline-derived CDR1 and CDR2 are MGHRA and YSYEKL. CDR3 amino acids: CASSQQANQETQYF. The DNA of the CDR3 is TGCGCCAGCAGCCAACAGGCAAACCAAGAGACCCAGTACTTC.

This clonotype appeared many times. The genes are TRBV11-2 and TRBJ2-1; D is undetermined. The germline CDR1 and CDR2 sequences are SGHAT and FQNNGV. The V and J ends lost 1 base and 0 bases respectively, with 7 bases between them. The CDR3 covers 15 residues. The CDR3 DNA is TGTGCCAGCAGCTTAGCGGAAATCTCCTACAATGAGCAGTTCTTC. Encoded protein: CASSLAEISYNEQFF.

The chain couples TRBV7-2 to TRBJ2-1, with D maybe TRBD2 (6 bases). The CDR3 has 13 residues. V was clipped by 5 bases and J by 6 bases, with 11 bases between them. Germline V CDR1 and CDR2: SGHTA, FQGNSA. CDR3 nucleotide sequence: TGTGCCAGCAGCCAAGGGGACTCCAATGAGCAGTTCTTC. Amino acids: CASSQGDSNEQFF.

This chain uses TRBV12-3 or TRBV12-4 with TRBJ1-6, with TRBD1 matching 8 bases. The CDR3 runs to 13 residues. Trimming took 10 bases from V and 10 from J; bases not matched to a gene: 9. The CDR3 sequence is CATTQGAWSPLHF. The CDR3, as DNA: TGTGCCACTACCCAGGGGGCTTGGTCACCCCTCCACTTT.

This clonotype was counted a few times. J is TRBJ2-2 and V is TRBV7-9; D not certain. V lost 3 bases and J lost 2, with 7 bases in between. Germline loops: CDR1 SEHNR, CDR2 FQNEAQ (reference sequence). This CDR3 spans 14 amino acids. CDR3 sequence reads: CASSFAPNTGELFF. The CDR3 region has the DNA TGTGCCAGCAGCTTCGCACCCAACACCGGGGAGCTGTTTTTT.

The genes are TRBV28 and TRBJ2-5; the D call may be TRBD1 or TRBD2 (5 bases each). From germline, CDR1 is MDHEN and CDR2 SYDVKM. This CDR3 is 14 amino acids long. Trimming stripped 2 bases from V and 2 bases from J, with 9 bases between. The CDR3 DNA is TGTGCCAGCAGTTTACTTGAGGGGCAAGAGACCCAGTACTTC. Translating gives CASSLLEGQETQYF.

A few counts support this clonotype. The CDR3 DNA reads as TGTGCCAGCAGCTTAGCCGCCTACGAGCAGTACTTC. It translates to CASSLAAYEQYF. The gene calls are TRBV7-9 and TRBJ2-7; D unresolved. The length of the CDR3 is 12 residues. Germline V lookup: CDR1 SEHNR, CDR2 FQNEAQ (reference sequence). The V and J ends lost 0 bases and 2 bases respectively, with 2 bases between them.

The V call is TRBV30, the J call TRBJ2-1; 10 bases map to TRBD1. This CDR3 spans 14 amino acids. From germline, CDR1 is GTSNPN and CDR2 SVGIG (reference sequence). V dropped 1 base and J dropped 8; count of bases not matched to a gene: 5. Here the CDR3 DNA reads TGTGCCTGGAGTGCAACCGGGACAGGGGATGAGCAGTTCTTC. As protein: CAWSATGTGDEQFF.

The J gene is TRBJ2-5, the V gene TRBV6-5; D is unresolved. In germline, CDR1 is MNHEY, CDR2 SVGAGI. With 5 bases removed from V and 0 bases from J, the gap between germline ends came to 22 bases. The CDR3 loop spans 18 amino acids. CDR3 in DNA: TGTGCCAGCAGTAGGAACCCAGAACACGTCCGGTACCAAGAGACCCAGTACTTC. Translated, it gives CASSRNPEHVRYQETQYF.

J is TRBJ2-2 and V is TRBV12-3 or TRBV12-4, with 8 bases identical to TRBD2. J was trimmed by 5 bases and V by 5 bases; bases with no gene match: 7. This CDR3 has 15 amino acids. The CDR3 region has the DNA TGTGCCAGCAGTCCCTTCCTAGCGGGTACCGGGGAGCTGTTTTTT. The encoded protein is CASSPFLAGTGELFF.

The rearrangement uses TRBV15 and TRBJ2-7; D ambiguous. Between the trimmed V and J ends, which lost 0 bases and 3 bases, there was a span of 15 bases. This CDR3 spans 16 amino acids. Germline assignment: CDR1 LNHNV and CDR2 YYDKDF (reference sequence). CDR3 in amino acids: CATSRDLGSTRYEQYF. CDR3 coding DNA: TGTGCCACCAGCAGAGATCTCGGGTCCACCCGCTACGAGCAGTACTTC.

CDR3 nucleotide sequence: TGTGCCAGCAGTTTTCTGGGGCTCGCCGGGGAGCTGTTTTTT. Encoded protein: CASSFLGLAGELFF. This chain links TRBV28 with TRBJ2-2; possible D gene TRBD1, 5 bases. The CDR3 is 14 residues long. The V end lost 3 bases, the J end lost 6 bases, and 11 bases lay between the germline ends. Germline-derived CDR1 and CDR2 are MDHEN and SYDVKM.

In its sample, this clonotype was seen a few times. The chain joins TRBV5-1 to TRBJ2-5; D is uncertain. This CDR3 comprises 12 residues. Germline V lookup: CDR1 SGHRS, CDR2 YFSETQ. V was cut by 4 bases and J by 2 bases, with 6 bases left in between. CDR3 region: CASSRTQETQYF. DNA for the CDR3: TGCGCCAGCAGCAGGACGCAAGAGACCCAGTACTTC.

The chain joins TRBV28 to TRBJ1-5, with a weak D call TRBD1 (6 bases). This CDR3 contains 15 residues. The V and J ends lost 5 bases and 5 bases respectively, with 16 bases between them. Germline CDR1 is MDHEN and CDR2 is SYDVKM. The CDR3 sequence: CASSAPRQVYQPQHF. The CDR3 DNA follows: TGTGCCAGCAGTGCCCCCAGACAGGTTTATCAGCCCCAGCATTTT.

This clonotype was found many times. CDR3 region: CSVDSAVLTNDNEQFF. The CDR3 coding sequence is TGCAGCGTTGATTCGGCGGTTTTGACAAACGACAATGAGCAGTTCTTC. The chain carries TRBV29-1 and TRBJ2-1; D not resolved. V was pared by 3 bases and J by 5 bases, with 20 bases between. The CDR3 is 16 residues long. Per the germline V gene, CDR1 is SQVTM and CDR2 is ANQGSEA.

The J gene is TRBJ2-7, the V gene TRBV7-9; the D gene is possibly TRBD1 (6 bases). Germline V gives CDR1 SEHNR, CDR2 FQNEAQ (reference sequence). The CDR3 runs to 15 residues. The V and J ends lost 4 bases and 2 bases respectively, with 15 bases between them. CDR3 bases: TGTGCCAGCAGCTCTTCCGGGACACCCGCCTACGAGCAGTACTTC. The encoded protein is CASSSSGTPAYEQYF.

This clonotype was counted a few times. The chain links TRBV6-1 to TRBJ2-7; D may be TRBD1 (8 bases). The CDR3 extends over 15 amino acids. Looked up from germline, CDR1 is MNHNS and CDR2 is SASEGT. With 2 bases removed from V and 2 bases from J, the gap between germline ends came to 13 bases. The CDR3 loop reads CASSEYTGGAYEQYF. The CDR3 nucleotides are TGTGCCAGCAGTGAATATACAGGGGGGGCCTACGAGCAGTACTTC.